A single sample gave rise to the 26 T cell receptor beta chains below, sequenced in a study of long-term antiretroviral therapy in people with HIV. The assay used was immunoSEQ (version v3.0), run at survey level. Assay used: immunoSEQ multiplex PCR; TCRdb lists only in-frame clones, some missing. Of around 24,000 clones in the sample, around 82% were seen once. This specimen consisted of unsorted PBMCs, obtained 0.5 years after starting antiretroviral therapy. The receptors derive from a woman between 40 and 50 years old with HIV.

The V gene is TRBV7-6, the J gene TRBJ1-6; D is possibly TRBD1 (5 bases). CDR3 size: 16 residues. The germline CDR1 and CDR2 sequences are SGHVS and FNYEAQ. V shed 3 bases and J shed 9 bases, with 18 bases lying between them. The CDR3 nucleotides are TGTGCCAGCAGCTTGGGGGAGTGGGGTCGTGGTTCACCCCTCCACTTT. Encoded protein: CASSLGEWGRGSPLHF.

This clone counts as medium-sized (0.01 to 0.1%). The chain is built from TRBV5-4 and TRBJ2-7, with 8 positions matching TRBD2. V shed 4 bases, J shed 5 bases, and the junction held 11 bases outside the gene matches. Per germline, CDR1 SGHNT and CDR2 YYREEE (reference sequence). The CDR3 loop spans 15 amino acids. For the CDR3, the DNA is TGTGCCAGCAGCATACGGGGGGGCGGATCCGACGAGCAGTACTTC. It is translated as CASSIRGGGSDEQYF.

The chain combines TRBV11-1 with TRBJ2-7; TRBD2 agrees at 7 bases. Unmatched junction bases numbered 9, after V lost 5 bases and J lost 2 bases. The CDR3 has 15 amino acids. Germline CDR1 is SGHAT and CDR2 is FQDESV (reference sequence). CDR3 in DNA: TGTGCCAGCAGCCTCGGGGCTAGCGGAGCCTACGAGCAGTACTTC. Translating it yields CASSLGASGAYEQYF.

The J gene is TRBJ1-1, the V gene TRBV29-1, with D uncertain. Between the trimmed V and J ends, which lost 2 bases and 0 bases, there was a span of 4 bases. Germline assignment: CDR1 SQVTM and CDR2 ANQGSEA. There are 12 residues in the CDR3. The CDR3 is CSVENMNTEAFF. CDR3 nucleotide sequence: TGCAGCGTTGAAAACATGAACACTGAAGCTTTCTTT. Using reference TRBV29-1 and TRBJ1-1 for the parts outside the CDR3, the full variable domain is SAVISQKPSRDICQRGTSLTIQCQVDSQVTMMFWYRQQPGQSLTLIATANQGSEATYESGFVIDKFPISRPNLTFSTLTVSNMSPEDSSIYLCSVENMNTEAFFGQGTRLTVV.

The chain employs TRBV18 and TRBJ2-1; D remains unclear. This CDR3 comprises 16 residues. V lost 4 bases and J lost 0, with 13 bases in between. CDR1 is KGHSH, CDR2 LQKENI, per germline. The CDR3 DNA is TGTGCCAGCTCACGCGCCCTACAGAGCTCCTACAATGAGCAGTTCTTC. This gives the protein CASSRALQSSYNEQFF. Full variable domain (remainder filled in from reference TRBV18 and TRBJ2-1): NAGVMQNPRHLVRRRGQEARLRCSPMKGHSHVYWYRQLPEEGLKFMVYLQKENIIDESGMPKERFSAEFPKEGPSILRIQQVVRGDSAAYFCASSRALQSSYNEQFFGPGTRLTVL.

The chain combines TRBV18 with TRBJ2-3; 9 bases are a match to TRBD1. This CDR3 spans 18 amino acids. The junction had 10 bases not matched to a gene; V was cut back by 3 bases and J by 0 bases. CDR1 KGHSH and CDR2 LQKENI come from the germline V gene. The CDR3 reads CASSPLLTGTGSTDTQYF. The DNA of the CDR3 is TGTGCCAGCTCACCTCTATTAACCGGGACAGGGAGCACAGATACGCAGTATTTT.

The chain couples TRBV27 to TRBJ1-6, with D maybe TRBD1 (5 bases). Per the germline V gene, CDR1 is MNHEY and CDR2 is SMNVEV (reference sequence). The V and J ends lost 4 bases and 9 bases respectively, with 16 bases between them. The CDR3 contains 15 residues. CDR3 loop: CASSSGTGSGSPLHF. CDR3 sequence (DNA): TGTGCCAGCAGTTCAGGGACGGGTAGTGGTTCACCCCTCCACTTT.

This chain joins TRBV7-3 and TRBJ1-1; no reliable D call. This CDR3 has 17 residues. The V and J ends lost 2 bases and 6 bases respectively, with 22 bases between them. Germline V gives CDR1 SGHTA, CDR2 FQGTGA. The CDR3: CASSLERPGSGRSEAFF. CDR3 nucleotides: TGTGCCAGCAGCTTAGAGAGGCCGGGGAGCGGTCGGTCTGAAGCTTTCTTT.

This clone was counted between two and nine times. The sample carries other DNA sequences with the same CDR3. V usage is TRBV5-1 and J usage is TRBJ1-6; D might be TRBD1 (5 bases). The ends were cut back, 0 bases at V and 10 bases at J, with 11 bases in the middle. CDR1 and CDR2 (germline): SGHRS, YFSETQ. The CDR3 extends over 14 amino acids. As DNA, the CDR3 is TGCGCCAGCAGCTTGGGGGGGAGAGGGTCACCCCTCCACTTT. It encodes CASSLGGRGSPLHF.

DNA for the CDR3: TGCGCCAGCGGCCGGGAAGCCGATTACAATGAGCAGTTCTTC. Translated, it gives CASGREADYNEQFF. The chain carries TRBV4-3 and TRBJ2-1; D is possibly TRBD2 (5 bases). The CDR3 runs to 14 residues. CDR1 is LGHNA and CDR2 is YSLEER in the germline V gene. V was trimmed by 8 bases and J by 4 bases, leaving 15 bases between them.

This chain connects TRBV18 to TRBJ1-6; D is perhaps TRBD1 (5 bases). This CDR3 is 14 amino acids long. CDR1 is KGHSH and CDR2 is LQKENI in the germline V gene. Trimming pared 4 bases from V and 5 bases from J, leaving 9 bases between. CDR3 in amino acids: CASSLSQDNSPLHF. DNA for the CDR3: TGTGCCAGCTCACTCTCACAGGATAATTCACCCCTCCACTTT.

This chain joins TRBV28 and TRBJ2-7, with D maybe TRBD2 (7 bases). The CDR3 sequence is 16 residues long. V was clipped by 0 bases and J by 0 bases, with 12 bases between them. Per germline, CDR1 MDHEN and CDR2 SYDVKM. Here the CDR3 DNA reads TGTGCCAGCAGTTTATGGGGGGGAGGGGGCTCCTACGAGCAGTACTTC. Translation: CASSLWGGGGSYEQYF.

The rearrangement uses TRBV28 and TRBJ1-1; tentative D call: TRBD1 (5 bases). The CDR3 length is 14 residues. V shed 3 bases and J shed 5 bases, with 13 bases lying between them. In germline, CDR1 is MDHEN, CDR2 SYDVKM. CDR3 in DNA: TGTGCCAGCAGTTTCTTGGAGGGGTTGACTGAAGCTTTCTTT. The encoded protein is CASSFLEGLTEAFF.

The rearrangement links TRBV10-3 to TRBJ2-7; either TRBD1 or TRBD2 may fit D (5 bases each). Trimming removed 3 bases at V and 5 bases at J, with 8 bases between. Germline CDR1 and CDR2: ENHRY and SYGVKD. This CDR3 has 12 amino acids. CDR3 DNA sequence: TGTGCCATCAGTGACAGGGAGCACGAGCAGTACTTC. Residues: CAISDREHEQYF.

This chain links TRBV4-3 with TRBJ2-2; 10 bases are shared with TRBD2. Germline values: CDR1 LGHNA, CDR2 YSLEER. V was pared by 3 bases and J by 1 base, with 2 bases of the junction left unmatched. The CDR3 totals 16 residues. The CDR3 sequence: CASSHGLAVNTGELFF. The DNA for the CDR3 is TGCGCCAGCAGCCACGGACTAGCGGTGAACACCGGGGAGCTGTTTTTT.

V is TRBV6-5 and J is TRBJ2-5; D not certain. Germline lookup yields CDR1 MNHEY and CDR2 SVGAGI. With 0 bases removed from V and 7 bases from J, the gap between germline ends came to 9 bases. There are 13 residues in the CDR3. CDR3 in amino acids: CASSYSTRGTQYF. Written as DNA, the CDR3 is TGTGCCAGCAGTTACTCGACGCGCGGGACCCAGTACTTC.

The chain has TRBV7-2 and TRBJ2-3; no clear D. The ends were cut back, 4 bases at V and 2 bases at J, with 10 bases in the middle. The CDR3 is 14 residues long. The germline V gene encodes CDR1 SGHTA and CDR2 FQGNSA. The CDR3 DNA is TGTGCCAGCAGCTCAGGCTTCGTCACAGATACGCAGTATTTT. The encoded protein is CASSSGFVTDTQYF.

The J gene is TRBJ1-4, the V gene TRBV4-1; D gene uncertain. The germline gives CDR1 MGHRA, CDR2 YSYEKL. There are 16 residues in the CDR3. Between the trimmed V and J ends, which lost 8 bases and 7 bases, there was a span of 23 bases. CDR3 sequence reads: CASAFRALSLSEKLFF. The CDR3 DNA reads TGCGCCAGCGCCTTTCGGGCCCTAAGTCTAAGTGAAAAACTGTTTTTT.

This rearrangement joins TRBV5-3 to TRBJ1-6, with TRBD1 matching 8 bases. TRBV5-3 is labeled an ORF, and its function is uncertain. There are 13 residues in the CDR3. V shed 10 bases and J 6 bases; nucleotides not matched to a gene: 6. CDR3 DNA sequence: TGTGCCCGTAATCAGGGGGCTAATTCACCCCTCCACTTT. The encoded protein is CARNQGANSPLHF.

The chain employs TRBV4-3 and TRBJ2-2; D gene unclear. The CDR3 runs 17 residues. Germline V lookup: CDR1 LGHNA, CDR2 YSLEER. V lost 0 bases and J 1 base, leaving 12 bases between the germline ends. This chain's CDR3 is CASSQDRGSLNTGELFF. The CDR3 bases are TGCGCCAGCAGCCAAGATCGCGGCAGCCTGAACACCGGGGAGCTGTTTTTT.

The chain combines TRBV4-2 with TRBJ1-6; 7 bases match TRBD1. After removal of 0 bases from V and 14 bases from J, the junction contained 13 bases not matched to a gene. Germline-derived CDR1 and CDR2 are LGHNA and YNFKEQ. The CDR3 sequence is 16 residues long. CDR3 in DNA: TGTGCCAGCAGCCAAGACCCGACAGGGTTTACTGTCACCCTCCACTTT. Its protein product is CASSQDPTGFTVTLHF.

The chain recombines TRBV6-5 with TRBJ2-3; D may be TRBD2 (8 bases). The ends were cut back, 10 bases at V and 4 bases at J, with 18 bases in the middle. CDR1 is MNHEY and CDR2 is SVGAGI in the germline V gene. CDR3 length: 14 residues. CDR3 amino acids: CATLGRGQSDTQYF. The DNA of the CDR3 is TGTGCCACCCTCGGGAGGGGGCAATCAGATACGCAGTATTTT.

The chain links TRBV30 to TRBJ2-2; D is possibly TRBD1 (7 bases). The CDR3 runs to 17 residues. Between the trimmed V and J ends, which lost 1 base and 5 bases, there was a span of 20 bases. CDR1 GTSNPN and CDR2 SVGIG come from the germline V gene (reference sequence). DNA for the CDR3: TGTGCCTGGAGTGCGGGAGTTGGGGCAGGGGGAACCGGGGAGCTGTTTTTT. Translated: CAWSAGVGAGGTGELFF.

J is TRBJ2-6 and V is TRBV5-4; D ambiguous. CDR1 and CDR2 (germline): SGHNT, YYREEE (reference sequence). Trimming cost V 3 bases and J 3 bases, with 13 bases left between them. This CDR3 has 16 amino acids. CDR3 region: CASSSLEIFGANVLTF. CDR3 coding DNA: TGTGCCAGCAGCTCCCTGGAGATCTTTGGGGCCAACGTCCTGACTTTC.

V and J are TRBV6-6 and TRBJ1-4; D is ambiguous. From germline, CDR1 is MNHNY and CDR2 SVGAGI (reference sequence). Trimming shortened V by 0 bases and J by 6 bases, and 8 bases separated the two germline ends. The CDR3 is 14 amino acids. The CDR3 region is CASSYSKRDEKLFF. The DNA of the CDR3 is TGTGCCAGCAGTTACTCGAAACGTGATGAAAAACTGTTTTTT.

The chain has TRBV7-2 and TRBJ1-2; TRBD1 aligns across 7 bases. The junction had 5 bases not matched to a gene; V was cut back by 1 base and J by 3 bases. This CDR3 contains 15 residues. Germline V gene sequence: CDR1 SGHTA, CDR2 FQGNSA. The CDR3 DNA reads as TGTGCCAGCAGCTTAGGACAGGGAACCTACTATGGCTACACCTTC. Protein sequence: CASSLGQGTYYGYTF.